Listed below are T cell receptor beta chains from one sample, sequenced in a study of OX40 agonist ivuxolimab in advanced cancers. Libraries were prepared by immunoSEQ multiplex PCR; TCRdb keeps only in-frame clonotypes and omits some of them. Altogether just over 40,000 clones are present, 70% to 90% being singletons, with the ten largest covering about 16%. Source: CD4+ or CD8+ T cells sorted from blood, taken in a trial of the OX40 agonist ivuxolimab. The source of these receptors is an adult with an advanced solid tumor such as melanoma, head and neck, liver or kidney cancer. Both conserved end residues are part of each CDR3. The D gene is left open where the match is weak. The size of a clone is reported for some rows only, either as once, few or many, or as a class for expanded clones.

>15|TRBV9|NA|TRBJ2-7|NA
TGTGCCAGCAGCCCCCGGACAGAACCCTCCTACGAGCAGTACTTC
CASSPRTEPSYEQYF
>14|TRBV6-6|medium-sized|TRBJ2-7|NA
TGTGCCAGCAGCAAGGACTGGGAAACCTACGAGCAGTACTTC
CASSKDWETYEQYF
>15|TRBV28|NA|TRBJ1-5|TRBD1
TGTGCCAGCAGCTTCCAGGGGGCGAGCAATCAGCCCCAGCATTTT
CASSFQGASNQPQHF
>16|TRBV7-3|NA|TRBJ2-1|TRBD2
TGTGCCAGCAGCTTTATTGGCGGGGGCTCCTACAATGAGCAGTTCTTC
CASSFIGGGSYNEQFF
>14|TRBV7-9|few|TRBJ1-4|NA
TGTGCCAGCAGCTTAGATGCAACTAATGAAAAACTGTTTTTT
CASSLDATNEKLFF
>18|TRBV15|NA|TRBJ2-1|TRBD2
TGTGCCACCAGCAGAGATCGGATACAGCTAGCGGGGTTGGATGAGCAGTTCTTC
CATSRDRIQLAGLDEQFF
>11|TRBV5-6|once|TRBJ2-5|NA
TGTGCCAGCAGCGGAATAGAGACCCAGTACTTC
CASSGIETQYF
>15|TRBV9|NA|TRBJ1-3|NA
TGTGCCAGCAGCGTAGGTGGTTTCTCTGGAAACACCATATATTTT
CASSVGGFSGNTIYF
>16|TRBV13|NA|TRBJ1-3|NA
TGTGCCAGCAGCACGGACGAAGACGGGTCTGGAAACACCATATATTTT
CASSTDEDGSGNTIYF
>12|TRBV29-1|NA|TRBJ1-1|NA
TGCAGCGTTGTACGGGGGGCCTCTGAAGCTTTCTTT
CSVVRGASEAFF
>14|TRBV6-5|medium-sized|TRBJ1-5|NA
TGTGCCAGCAGCAACACGAATAGCAATCAGCCCCAGCATTTT
CASSNTNSNQPQHF
>16|TRBV7-8|NA|TRBJ1-1|NA
TGTGCCAGCAGCTTGGGGGCGGCGGACTCGAACACTGAAGCTTTCTTT
CASSLGAADSNTEAFF
>15|TRBV30|NA|TRBJ2-1|TRBD1
TGTGCCTGGAGGGCCGGGACAGGGGATTCCAATGAGCAGTTCTTC
CAWRAGTGDSNEQFF
>15|TRBV11-2|NA|TRBJ2-5|TRBD2
TGTGCCAGCGGACTAGCGGGGGGCTTCCAAGAGACCCAGTACTTC
CASGLAGGFQETQYF
>16|TRBV4-3|NA|TRBJ2-1|NA
TGCGCCAGCAGCCAAGAGCATTTTAGTCCGGGGGATGAGCAGTTCTTC
CASSQEHFSPGDEQFF
>16|TRBV6-5|NA|TRBJ1-2|NA
TGTGCCAGCAGTTACTCTGTTGCCAGAAACTCCTGTGGCTACACCTTC
CASSYSVARNSCGYTF
>15|TRBV4-3|NA|TRBJ1-6|NA
TGCGCCAGCAGCCAAGATCCGGGGGATAATTCACCCCTCCACTTT
CASSQDPGDNSPLHF
>17|TRBV4-3|once|TRBJ2-7|NA
TGCGCCAGCAGCCAAGATGGGATGGCTACGGGATCCTACGGGCAGTACTTC
CASSQDGMATGSYGQYF
>16|TRBV4-1|NA|TRBJ2-1|NA
TGCGCCAGCAGCCAAGAATTTCAGGACGGATACAATGAGCAGTTCTTC
CASSQEFQDGYNEQFF
>14|TRBV7-2|NA|TRBJ2-7|NA
TGTGCCAGCAGCTTAGGCCCAGAAGCCTACGAGCAGTACTTC
CASSLGPEAYEQYF
>15|TRBV27|NA|TRBJ2-7|NA
TGTGCCAGCAGCGGGTCCTCGGCCGGGTCCTACGAGCAGTACTTC
CASSGSSAGSYEQYF
>14|TRBV11-2|NA|TRBJ2-7|NA
TGTGCCAGCAGCCCCCCGGACAACTCCTACGAGCAGTACTTC
CASSPPDNSYEQYF
>19|TRBV21-1|NA|TRBJ1-1|NA
TGTGCCAGCAGCAAAAGGCTGTACCTTACGGGGGACGGGAACACTGAAGCTTTCTTT
CASSKRLYLTGDGNTEAFF
>18|TRBV4-1|NA|TRBJ1-1|NA
TGCGCCAGCAGCCACCCTGGGGCTCTATATCAGACAAACACTGAAGCTTTCTTT
CASSHPGALYQTNTEAFF
>15|TRBV6-5|NA|TRBJ2-7|TRBD1
TGTGCCAGCACCCAGGGACAGGGGGCTTTTAACGAGCAGTACTTC
CASTQGQGAFNEQYF
>15|TRBV5-4|medium-sized|TRBJ1-2|NA
TGTGCCAGCAGCTTTTTCGGGGGCGCGGACTATGGCTACACCTTC
CASSFFGGADYGYTF
>14|TRBV5-1|NA|TRBJ1-4|NA
TGCGCCAGCAGCTTGTGGCCAGGGTCCGAAAAACTGTTTTTT
CASSLWPGSEKLFF
>17|TRBV4-3|once|TRBJ1-4|NA
TGCGCCAGCAGCCAAGGCGGGGGGCCTGGGACTAATGAAAAACTGTTTTTT
CASSQGGGPGTNEKLFF